This T cell receptor (beta chain) was sequenced during a study of T-cell memory formation after mild COVID-19. The ends were cut back, 6 bases at V and 0 bases at J, with 12 bases in the middle. This CDR3 is 14 amino acids long. Germline CDR1 and CDR2: DFQATT and SNEGSKA (reference sequence). TCRdb re-called the 5' RACE reads through MiXCR, storing one row per CDR3 protein. This repertoire shows around 320,000 distinct CDR3 sequences, 25% to 30% found once; its top ten account for roughly 13%. The V and J genes are TRBV20-1 and TRBJ2-1; TRBD2 is a possible D gene (6 bases). Sequences were obtained from PBMCs or a T cell subset sorted from them (not recorded which). This clonotype was obtained from an adult woman who had mild COVID-19 (a few samples of this study predate the infection). Cell type and time point are not known. The CDR3 nucleotides are TGCAGTGCAAGGAGCGGGCTCTCCTACAATGAGCAGTTCTTC. It specifies CSARSGLSYNEQFF.